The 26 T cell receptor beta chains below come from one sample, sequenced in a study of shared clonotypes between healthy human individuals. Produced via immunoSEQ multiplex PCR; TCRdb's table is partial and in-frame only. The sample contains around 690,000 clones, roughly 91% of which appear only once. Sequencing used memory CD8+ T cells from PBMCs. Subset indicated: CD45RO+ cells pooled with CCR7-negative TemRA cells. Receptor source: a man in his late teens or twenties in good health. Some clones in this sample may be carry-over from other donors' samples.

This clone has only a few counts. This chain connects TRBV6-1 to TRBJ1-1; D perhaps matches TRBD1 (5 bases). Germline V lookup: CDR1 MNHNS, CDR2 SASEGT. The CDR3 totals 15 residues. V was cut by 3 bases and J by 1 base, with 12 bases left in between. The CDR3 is CASSDRAGPNTEAFF. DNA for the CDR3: TGTGCCAGCAGTGATCGGGCAGGGCCGAACACTGAAGCTTTCTTT.

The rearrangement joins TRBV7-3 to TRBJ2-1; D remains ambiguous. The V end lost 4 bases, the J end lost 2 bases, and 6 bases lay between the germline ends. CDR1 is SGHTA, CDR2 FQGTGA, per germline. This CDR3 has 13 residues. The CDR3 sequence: CASSSSPYNEQFF. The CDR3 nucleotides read TGTGCCAGCAGCTCCAGCCCCTACAATGAGCAGTTCTTC. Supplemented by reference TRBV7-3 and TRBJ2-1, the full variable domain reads GAGVSQTPSNKVTEKGKYVELRCDPISGHTALYWYRQSLGQGPEFLIYFQGTGAADDSGLPNDRFFAVRPEGSVSTLKIQRTERGDSAVYLCASSSSPYNEQFFGPGTRLTVL.

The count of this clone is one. This chain's CDR3 is CASSLSGTGTYEQYF. In nucleotides, the CDR3 is TGCGCCAGCAGCCTAAGCGGGACAGGAACCTACGAGCAGTACTTC. This chain joins TRBV5-1 and TRBJ2-7; a possible D gene is TRBD1 (8 bases). Trimming pared 4 bases from V and 2 bases from J, leaving 16 bases between. The CDR3 is 15 amino acids. From germline, CDR1 is SGHRS and CDR2 YFSETQ.

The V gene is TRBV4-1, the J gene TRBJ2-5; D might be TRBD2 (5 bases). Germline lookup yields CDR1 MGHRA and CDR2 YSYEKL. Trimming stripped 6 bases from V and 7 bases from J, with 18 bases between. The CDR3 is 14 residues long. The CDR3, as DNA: TGCGCCAGCAGGGATAGCGTCGGGGTCGGGACCCAGTACTTC. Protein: CASRDSVGVGTQYF.

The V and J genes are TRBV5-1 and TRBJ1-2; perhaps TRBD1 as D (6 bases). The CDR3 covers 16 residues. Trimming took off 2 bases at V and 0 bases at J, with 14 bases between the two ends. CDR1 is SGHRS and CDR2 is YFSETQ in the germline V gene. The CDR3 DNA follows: TGCGCCAGCAGCTTAACAATGGGGGCTGCTAACTATGGCTACACCTTC. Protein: CASSLTMGAANYGYTF.

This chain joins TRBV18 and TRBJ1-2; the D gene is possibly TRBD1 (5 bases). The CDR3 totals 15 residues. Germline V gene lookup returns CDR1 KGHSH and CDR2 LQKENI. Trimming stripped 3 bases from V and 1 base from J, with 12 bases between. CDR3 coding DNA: TGTGCCAGCTCACCCACGGGCAGGGATAACTATGGCTACACCTTC. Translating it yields CASSPTGRDNYGYTF.

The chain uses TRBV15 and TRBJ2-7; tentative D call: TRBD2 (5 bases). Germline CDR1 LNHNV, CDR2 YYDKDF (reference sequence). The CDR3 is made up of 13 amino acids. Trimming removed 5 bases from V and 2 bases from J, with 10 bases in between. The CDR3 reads CATSRGITYEQYF. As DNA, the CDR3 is TGTGCCACCAGCCGGGGAATTACCTACGAGCAGTACTTC.

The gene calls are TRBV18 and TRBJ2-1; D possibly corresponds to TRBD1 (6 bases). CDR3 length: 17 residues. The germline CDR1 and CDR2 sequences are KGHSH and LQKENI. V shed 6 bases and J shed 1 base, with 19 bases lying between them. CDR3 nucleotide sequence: TGTGCCAGCTCCCTGGGGGCCCTCGGGTTGTCCTACAATGAGCAGTTCTTC. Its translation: CASSLGALGLSYNEQFF.

CDR3 amino acids: CASSLLRDYNEQFF. DNA for the CDR3: TGCGCCAGCAGCCTACTCCGGGACTACAATGAGCAGTTCTTC. The V and J genes are TRBV4-1 and TRBJ2-1; weak D call: TRBD2 (5 bases). Germline values: CDR1 MGHRA, CDR2 YSYEKL. This CDR3 contains 14 residues. V lost 4 bases and J 3 bases, leaving 10 bases between the germline ends.

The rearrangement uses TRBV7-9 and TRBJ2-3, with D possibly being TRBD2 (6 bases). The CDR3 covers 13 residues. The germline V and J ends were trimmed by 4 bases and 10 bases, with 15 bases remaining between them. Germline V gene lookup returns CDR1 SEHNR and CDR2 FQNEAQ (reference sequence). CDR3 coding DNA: TGTGCCAGCAGCTCGTCCGGGAGCTCTCCGCAGTATTTT. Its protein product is CASSSSGSSPQYF.

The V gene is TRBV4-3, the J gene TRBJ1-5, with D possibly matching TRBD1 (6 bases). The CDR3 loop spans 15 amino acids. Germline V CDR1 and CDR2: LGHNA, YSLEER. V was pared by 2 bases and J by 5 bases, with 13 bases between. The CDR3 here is CASSQWGLQDQPQHF. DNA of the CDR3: TGCGCCAGCAGCCAATGGGGGCTTCAGGATCAGCCCCAGCATTTT.

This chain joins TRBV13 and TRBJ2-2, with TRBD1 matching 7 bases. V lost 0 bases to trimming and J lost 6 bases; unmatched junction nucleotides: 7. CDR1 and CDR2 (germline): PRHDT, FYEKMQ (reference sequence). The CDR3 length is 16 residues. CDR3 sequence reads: CASSLGGQYYAGELFF. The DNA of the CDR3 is TGTGCCAGCAGCTTAGGGGGACAGTATTACGCCGGGGAGCTGTTTTTT.

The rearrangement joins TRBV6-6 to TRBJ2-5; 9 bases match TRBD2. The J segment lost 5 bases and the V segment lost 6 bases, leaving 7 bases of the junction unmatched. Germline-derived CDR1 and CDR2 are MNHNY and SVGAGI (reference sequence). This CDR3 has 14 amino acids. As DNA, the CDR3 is TGTGCCAGCAGCCCACTAGCGGGCGGGGAGACCCAGTACTTC. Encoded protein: CASSPLAGGETQYF.

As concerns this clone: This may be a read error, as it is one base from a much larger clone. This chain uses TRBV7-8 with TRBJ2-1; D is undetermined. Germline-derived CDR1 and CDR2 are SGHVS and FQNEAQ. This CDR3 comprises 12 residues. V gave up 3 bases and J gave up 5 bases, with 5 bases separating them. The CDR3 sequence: CASSLKDNEQFF. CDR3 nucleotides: TGTGCCAGCAGCTTGAAGGACAATGAGCAGTTCTTC.

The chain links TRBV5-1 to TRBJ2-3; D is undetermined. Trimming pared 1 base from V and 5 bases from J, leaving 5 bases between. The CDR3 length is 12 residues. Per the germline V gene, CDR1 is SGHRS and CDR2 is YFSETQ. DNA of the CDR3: TGCGCCAGCAGCTTGATCGAAGATACGCAGTATTTT. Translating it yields CASSLIEDTQYF.

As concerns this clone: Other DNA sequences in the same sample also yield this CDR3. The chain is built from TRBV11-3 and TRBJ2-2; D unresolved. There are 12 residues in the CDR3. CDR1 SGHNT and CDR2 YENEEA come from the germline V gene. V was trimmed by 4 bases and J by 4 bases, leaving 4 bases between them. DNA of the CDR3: TGTGCCAGCAGCTCCCGCACCGGGGAGCTGTTTTTT. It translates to CASSSRTGELFF.

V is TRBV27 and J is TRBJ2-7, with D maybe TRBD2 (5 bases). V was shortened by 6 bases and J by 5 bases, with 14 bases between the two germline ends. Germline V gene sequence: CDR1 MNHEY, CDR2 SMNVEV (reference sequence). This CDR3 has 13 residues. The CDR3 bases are TGTGCCAGCAGCCCTCGGGGAGTGCACGAGCAGTACTTC. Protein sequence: CASSPRGVHEQYF.

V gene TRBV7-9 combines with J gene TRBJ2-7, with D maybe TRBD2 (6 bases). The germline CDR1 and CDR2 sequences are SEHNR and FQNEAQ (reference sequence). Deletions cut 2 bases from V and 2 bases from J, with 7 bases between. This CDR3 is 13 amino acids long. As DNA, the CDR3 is TGTGCCAGCAGCTTAATAGCGGCCTACGAGCAGTACTTC. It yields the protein CASSLIAAYEQYF.

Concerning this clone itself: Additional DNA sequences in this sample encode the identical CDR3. CDR3 sequence (DNA): TGTGCCAGCAGTTTAGGCTCCGTCAATGAGCAGTTCTTC. It is translated as CASSLGSVNEQFF. V and J are TRBV27 and TRBJ2-1; D uncertain. There are 13 residues in the CDR3. Germline assignment: CDR1 MNHEY and CDR2 SMNVEV (reference sequence). The V end lost 2 bases, the J end lost 6 bases, and 8 bases lay between the germline ends.

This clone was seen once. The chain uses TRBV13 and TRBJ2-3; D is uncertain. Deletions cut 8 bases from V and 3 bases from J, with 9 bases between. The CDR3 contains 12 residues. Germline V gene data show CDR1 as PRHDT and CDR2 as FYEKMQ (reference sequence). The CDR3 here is CASGYQTDTQYF. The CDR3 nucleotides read TGTGCCAGCGGGTACCAGACAGATACGCAGTATTTT.

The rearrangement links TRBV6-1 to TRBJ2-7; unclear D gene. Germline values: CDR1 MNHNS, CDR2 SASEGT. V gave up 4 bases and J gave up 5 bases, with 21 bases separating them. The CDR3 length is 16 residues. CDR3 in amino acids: CASSVGPSQDPHEQYF. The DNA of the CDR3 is TGTGCCAGCAGTGTAGGCCCCTCTCAGGATCCCCACGAGCAGTACTTC.

The CDR3, as DNA: TGTGCCAGCAGCTCCCGGACGGTATCCTACGAGCAGTACTTC. Amino acids: CASSSRTVSYEQYF. The J gene is TRBJ2-7, the V gene TRBV13; D is undetermined. With 4 bases removed from V and 1 base from J, the gap between germline ends came to 11 bases. CDR1 is PRHDT, CDR2 FYEKMQ, per germline (reference sequence). This CDR3 comprises 14 residues.

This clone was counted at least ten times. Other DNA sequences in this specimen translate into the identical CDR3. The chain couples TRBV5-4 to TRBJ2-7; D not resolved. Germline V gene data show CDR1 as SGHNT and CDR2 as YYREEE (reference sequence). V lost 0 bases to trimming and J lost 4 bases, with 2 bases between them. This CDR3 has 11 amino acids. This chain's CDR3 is CASSLGYEQYF. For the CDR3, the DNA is TGTGCCAGCAGCTTGGGGTACGAGCAGTACTTC.

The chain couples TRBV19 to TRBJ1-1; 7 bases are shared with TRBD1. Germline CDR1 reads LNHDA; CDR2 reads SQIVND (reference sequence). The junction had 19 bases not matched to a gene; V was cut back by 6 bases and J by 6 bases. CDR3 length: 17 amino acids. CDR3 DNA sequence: TGTGCCAGTAGAACCAAGACGATGACAGGGAAGTACGCTGAAGCTTTCTTT. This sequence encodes CASRTKTMTGKYAEAFF. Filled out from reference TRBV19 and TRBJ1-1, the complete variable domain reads DGGITQSPKYLFRKEGQNVTLSCEQNLNHDAMYWYRQDPGQGLRLIYYSQIVNDFQKGDIAEGYSVSREKKESFPLTVTSAQKNPTAFYLCASRTKTMTGKYAEAFFGQGTRLTVV.

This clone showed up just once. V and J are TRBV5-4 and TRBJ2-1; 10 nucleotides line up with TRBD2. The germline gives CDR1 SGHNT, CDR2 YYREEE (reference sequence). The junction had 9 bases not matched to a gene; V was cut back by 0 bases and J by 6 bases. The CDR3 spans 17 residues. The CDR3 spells CASSLVKWLAGANEQFF. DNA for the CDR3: TGTGCCAGCAGCTTGGTAAAATGGCTAGCGGGAGCCAATGAGCAGTTCTTC.

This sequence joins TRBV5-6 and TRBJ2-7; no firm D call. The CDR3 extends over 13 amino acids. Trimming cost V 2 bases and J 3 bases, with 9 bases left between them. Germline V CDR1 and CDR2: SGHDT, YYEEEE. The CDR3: CASSLSPVYEQYF. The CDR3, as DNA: TGTGCCAGCAGCTTAAGCCCGGTCTACGAGCAGTACTTC.